These T cell receptor beta chains were read from a single sample in a study of blood T cell repertoires in COVID-19. Clones were read by immunoSEQ multiplex PCR, and TCRdb kept only the in-frame ones, dropping some. The sample shows approximately 160,000 clones, approximately 75% of them seen only once. The sample consisted of peripheral blood. All receptors come from a human donor in a cohort sampled during active COVID-19. Each CDR3 is given with its conserved first and last residue. A D gene is named only where the DNA matches it firmly. Clone size is given for some rows only: seen once, a few or many times, or a class if the clone is expanded.

v_gene: TRBV24-1; abundance: once; d_gene: NA; j_gene: TRBJ2-1; CDR3aa: CATSDENNEQFF; CDR3nt: TGTGCCACCAGTGATGAGAACAATGAGCAGTTCTTC
v_gene: TRBV7-2; abundance: few; d_gene: NA; j_gene: TRBJ1-1; CDR3aa: CASSLTERTEAFF; CDR3nt: TGTGCCAGCAGCCTGACCGAGCGGACTGAAGCTTTCTTT
v_gene: TRBV19; abundance: NA; d_gene: TRBD2; j_gene: TRBJ2-1; CDR3aa: CASPVQASGSGNEQFF; CDR3nt: TGTGCCAGCCCGGTCCAGGCTAGCGGGAGTGGCAATGAGCAGTTCTTC
v_gene: TRBV28; abundance: NA; d_gene: NA; j_gene: TRBJ2-3; CDR3aa: CASIQQGIGSTDTQYF; CDR3nt: TGTGCCAGCATCCAACAGGGAATTGGATCCACAGATACGCAGTATTTT
v_gene: TRBV18; abundance: NA; d_gene: NA; j_gene: TRBJ2-1; CDR3aa: CASSPALVGGVSYNEQFF; CDR3nt: TGTGCCAGCTCACCGGCCTTAGTGGGCGGGGTCTCCTACAATGAGCAGTTCTTC
v_gene: TRBV29-1; abundance: NA; d_gene: TRBD1; j_gene: TRBJ2-2; CDR3aa: CSVGRGRSGELFF; CDR3nt: TGCAGCGTTGGCAGGGGGCGGTCCGGGGAGCTGTTTTTT
v_gene: TRBV18; abundance: NA; d_gene: NA; j_gene: TRBJ2-2; CDR3aa: CASSPSFANTGELFF; CDR3nt: TGTGCCAGCTCACCTTCGTTTGCGAACACCGGGGAGCTGTTTTTT
v_gene: TRBV4-1; abundance: NA; d_gene: TRBD1; j_gene: TRBJ2-6; CDR3aa: CASSQVDRSSGANVLTF; CDR3nt: TGCGCCAGCAGCCAAGTGGACAGGAGCTCTGGGGCCAACGTCCTGACTTTC
v_gene: TRBV7-9; abundance: NA; d_gene: TRBD1; j_gene: TRBJ2-3; CDR3aa: CASSFGTEVTDTQYF; CDR3nt: TGTGCCAGCAGTTTCGGGACAGAGGTCACAGATACGCAGTATTTT
v_gene: TRBV10-3; abundance: NA; d_gene: NA; j_gene: TRBJ2-7; CDR3aa: CAIGESYEQYF; CDR3nt: TGTGCCATCGGGGAGTCCTACGAGCAGTACTTC
v_gene: TRBV6-1; abundance: NA; d_gene: TRBD2; j_gene: TRBJ2-7; CDR3aa: CASSETSGRAGEQYF; CDR3nt: TGTGCCAGCAGTGAGACTAGCGGGAGGGCCGGCGAGCAGTACTTC
v_gene: TRBV9; abundance: NA; d_gene: NA; j_gene: TRBJ2-5; CDR3aa: CASSVGSDTAWETQYF; CDR3nt: TGTGCCAGCAGCGTAGGAAGTGACACTGCCTGGGAGACCCAGTACTTC
v_gene: TRBV5-6; abundance: NA; d_gene: TRBD1; j_gene: TRBJ2-2; CDR3aa: CASSLDRVPTGELFF; CDR3nt: TGTGCCAGCAGCCTGGACAGGGTTCCCACCGGGGAGCTGTTTTTT
v_gene: TRBV7-9; abundance: NA; d_gene: NA; j_gene: TRBJ2-7; CDR3aa: CASSLGPLGGIEQYF; CDR3nt: TGTGCCAGCAGCTTAGGGCCCCTTGGGGGGATCGAGCAGTACTTC
v_gene: TRBV28; abundance: once; d_gene: NA; j_gene: TRBJ2-3; CDR3aa: CASSFLTLRSGNTDTQYF; CDR3nt: TGTGCCAGCAGTTTTCTTACCCTTCGGAGCGGAAACACAGATACGCAGTATTTT
v_gene: TRBV7-8; abundance: NA; d_gene: TRBD1; j_gene: TRBJ2-5; CDR3aa: CASSPGQGTETQYF; CDR3nt: TGTGCCAGCAGCCCCGGACAGGGTACGGAGACCCAGTACTTC
v_gene: TRBV18; abundance: NA; d_gene: TRBD1; j_gene: TRBJ2-3; CDR3aa: CASSPTGDTDTQYF; CDR3nt: TGTGCCAGCTCACCGACAGGGGACACAGATACGCAGTATTTT
v_gene: TRBV6-4; abundance: NA; d_gene: TRBD1; j_gene: TRBJ1-3; CDR3aa: CASSQQTGYYSGNTIYF; CDR3nt: TGTGCCAGCAGCCAACAGACAGGGTACTACTCTGGAAACACCATATATTTT
v_gene: TRBV9; abundance: NA; d_gene: NA; j_gene: TRBJ1-5; CDR3aa: CASSVSPVSGGNQPQHF; CDR3nt: TGTGCCAGCAGCGTGTCCCCAGTAAGCGGGGGGAACCAGCCCCAGCATTTT
v_gene: TRBV27; abundance: NA; d_gene: NA; j_gene: TRBJ1-4; CDR3aa: CASSLTGSTNEKLFF; CDR3nt: TGTGCCAGCAGTCTTACAGGGTCAACTAATGAAAAACTGTTTTTT
v_gene: TRBV5-1; abundance: NA; d_gene: NA; j_gene: TRBJ2-3; CDR3aa: CASSPLARSTDTQYF; CDR3nt: TGCGCCAGCAGCCCCCTCGCCAGGAGCACAGATACGCAGTATTTT
v_gene: TRBV28; abundance: NA; d_gene: NA; j_gene: TRBJ1-1; CDR3aa: CASSLYGMNTEAFF; CDR3nt: TGTGCCAGCAGTTTATACGGTATGAACACTGAAGCTTTCTTT
v_gene: TRBV12-5; abundance: NA; d_gene: NA; j_gene: TRBJ2-1; CDR3aa: CASGHPQQVRNEQFF; CDR3nt: TGTGCTAGTGGCCATCCGCAACAGGTCCGGAATGAGCAGTTCTTC
v_gene: TRBV9; abundance: NA; d_gene: TRBD2; j_gene: TRBJ2-3; CDR3aa: CASSVSALAGISTDTQYF; CDR3nt: TGTGCCAGCAGCGTATCGGCACTAGCGGGAATAAGCACAGATACGCAGTATTTT
v_gene: TRBV15; abundance: few; d_gene: TRBD2; j_gene: TRBJ2-5; CDR3aa: CATSRLGGETQYF; CDR3nt: TGTGCCACCAGCAGATTGGGGGGGGAGACCCAGTACTTC
v_gene: TRBV29-1; abundance: NA; d_gene: NA; j_gene: TRBJ2-7; CDR3aa: CSVVRTHSYEQYF; CDR3nt: TGCAGCGTTGTGAGGACACACTCCTACGAGCAGTACTTC
v_gene: TRBV6-2/TRBV6-3; abundance: NA; d_gene: NA; j_gene: TRBJ2-1; CDR3aa: CASSYSSGRGSYNEQFF; CDR3nt: TGTGCCAGCAGTTACTCGTCCGGTCGGGGGTCCTACAATGAGCAGTTCTTC
v_gene: TRBV9; abundance: NA; d_gene: TRBD2; j_gene: TRBJ2-1; CDR3aa: CASSVGSGAYNEQFF; CDR3nt: TGTGCCAGCAGCGTAGGTAGCGGGGCTTACAATGAGCAGTTCTTC
v_gene: TRBV30; abundance: NA; d_gene: NA; j_gene: TRBJ1-2; CDR3aa: CAWSASAAYGYTF; CDR3nt: TGTGCCTGGAGTGCCAGCGCGGCCTATGGCTACACCTTC
v_gene: TRBV5-5; abundance: NA; d_gene: TRBD1; j_gene: TRBJ1-2; CDR3aa: CASSLSAQGAGDGYTF; CDR3nt: TGTGCCAGCAGCTTGAGTGCACAGGGGGCAGGTGATGGCTACACCTTC
v_gene: TRBV7-3; abundance: NA; d_gene: TRBD1; j_gene: TRBJ1-1; CDR3aa: CASSYGTGRGGNTEAFF; CDR3nt: TGTGCCAGCAGCTACGGGACAGGGAGAGGGGGAAACACTGAAGCTTTCTTT
v_gene: TRBV11-3; abundance: NA; d_gene: NA; j_gene: TRBJ2-7; CDR3aa: CASSLTYRYEQYF; CDR3nt: TGTGCCAGCAGCCTCACCTACAGATACGAGCAGTACTTC
v_gene: TRBV2; abundance: NA; d_gene: NA; j_gene: TRBJ2-5; CDR3aa: CAPGQETQYF; CDR3nt: TGTGCCCCCGGGCAAGAGACCCAGTACTTC
v_gene: TRBV21-1; abundance: NA; d_gene: NA; j_gene: TRBJ2-5; CDR3aa: CASSKGSDRVQGETQYF; CDR3nt: TGTGCCAGCAGCAAAGGTTCGGACAGGGTCCAGGGGGAGACCCAGTACTTC
v_gene: TRBV7-2; abundance: NA; d_gene: NA; j_gene: TRBJ1-6; CDR3aa: CASSLGGRSYNSPLHF; CDR3nt: TGTGCCAGCAGCTTAGGAGGGCGCTCCTATAATTCACCCCTCCACTTT
v_gene: TRBV11-2; abundance: NA; d_gene: NA; j_gene: TRBJ1-1; CDR3aa: CASSLAGGTRNTEAFF; CDR3nt: TGTGCCAGCAGCTTAGCGGGGGGGACGAGGAACACTGAAGCTTTCTTT
v_gene: TRBV10-2; abundance: NA; d_gene: TRBD2; j_gene: TRBJ2-1; CDR3aa: CASSEIVAGGSYNEQFF; CDR3nt: TGCGCCAGCAGTGAGATCGTAGCGGGAGGTTCCTACAATGAGCAGTTCTTC
v_gene: TRBV7-2; abundance: few; d_gene: TRBD1; j_gene: TRBJ1-1; CDR3aa: CASSLTGATNTEAFF; CDR3nt: TGTGCCAGCAGCTTGACAGGGGCGACGAACACTGAAGCTTTCTTT